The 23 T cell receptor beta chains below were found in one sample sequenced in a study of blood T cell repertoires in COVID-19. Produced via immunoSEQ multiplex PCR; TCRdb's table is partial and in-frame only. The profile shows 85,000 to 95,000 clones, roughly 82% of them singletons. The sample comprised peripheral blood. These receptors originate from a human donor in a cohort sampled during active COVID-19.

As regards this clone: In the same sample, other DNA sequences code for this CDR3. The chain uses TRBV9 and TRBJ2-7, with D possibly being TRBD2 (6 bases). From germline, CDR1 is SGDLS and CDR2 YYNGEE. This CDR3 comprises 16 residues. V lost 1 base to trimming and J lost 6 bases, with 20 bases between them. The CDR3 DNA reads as TGTGCCAGCAGCGTACACCAGGGAGGCGGTGTAGGCGAGCAGTACTTC. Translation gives CASSVHQGGGVGEQYF.

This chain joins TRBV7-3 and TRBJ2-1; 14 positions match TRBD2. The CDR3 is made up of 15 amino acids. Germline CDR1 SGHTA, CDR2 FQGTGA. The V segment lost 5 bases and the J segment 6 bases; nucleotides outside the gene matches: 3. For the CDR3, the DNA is TGTGCCAGCAGCCCCGGGACTAGCGGGGGCAATGAGCAGTTCTTC. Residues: CASSPGTSGGNEQFF.

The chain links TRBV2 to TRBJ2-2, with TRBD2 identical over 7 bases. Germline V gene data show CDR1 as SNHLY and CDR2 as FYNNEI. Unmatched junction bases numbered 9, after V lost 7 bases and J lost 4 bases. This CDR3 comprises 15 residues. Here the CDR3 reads CASTWTSGVTGELFF. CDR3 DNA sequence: TGTGCCAGCACGTGGACTAGTGGTGTCACCGGGGAGCTGTTTTTT.

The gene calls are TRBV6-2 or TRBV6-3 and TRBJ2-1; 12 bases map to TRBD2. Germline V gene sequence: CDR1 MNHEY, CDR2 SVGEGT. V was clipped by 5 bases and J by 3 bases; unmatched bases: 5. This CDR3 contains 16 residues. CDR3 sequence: CASSDLAGGIYNEQFF. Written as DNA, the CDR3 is TGTGCCAGCAGTGACCTAGCGGGAGGGATCTACAATGAGCAGTTCTTC.

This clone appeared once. CDR3 residues: CASNLARVDTEAFF. In DNA, the CDR3 is TGTGCCAGTAACCTCGCGAGGGTCGACACTGAAGCTTTCTTT. The chain couples TRBV7-2 to TRBJ1-1; D remains ambiguous. Deletions cut 9 bases from V and 3 bases from J, with 17 bases between. Germline CDR1 and CDR2: SGHTA and FQGNSA. The CDR3 has 14 residues.

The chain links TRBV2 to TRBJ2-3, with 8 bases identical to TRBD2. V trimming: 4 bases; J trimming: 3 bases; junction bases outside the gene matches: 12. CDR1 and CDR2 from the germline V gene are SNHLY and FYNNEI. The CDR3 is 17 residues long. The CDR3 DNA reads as TGTGCCAGCAGTGGACAGATTAGCGGGATGGTGACAGATACGCAGTATTTT. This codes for CASSGQISGMVTDTQYF.

The CDR3: CASSTGQVQETQYF. The CDR3 DNA reads TGTGCCAGTAGTACCGGACAGGTACAAGAGACCCAGTACTTC. This chain uses TRBV19 with TRBJ2-5; 7 bases are a match to TRBD1. The length of the CDR3 is 14 residues. Germline V gene sequence: CDR1 LNHDA, CDR2 SQIVND (reference sequence). V shed 4 bases and J 2 bases; nucleotides not matched to a gene: 4.

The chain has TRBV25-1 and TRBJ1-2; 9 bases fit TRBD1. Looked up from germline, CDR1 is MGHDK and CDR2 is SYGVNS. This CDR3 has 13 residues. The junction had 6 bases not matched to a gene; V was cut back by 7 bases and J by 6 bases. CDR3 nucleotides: TGTGCCAGCAACGCTGACAGGGGGAATGGCTACACCTTC. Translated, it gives CASNADRGNGYTF.

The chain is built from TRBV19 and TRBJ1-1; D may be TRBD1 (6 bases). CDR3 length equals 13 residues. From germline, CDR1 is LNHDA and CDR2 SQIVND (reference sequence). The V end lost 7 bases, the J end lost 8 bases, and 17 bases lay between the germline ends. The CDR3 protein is CASTQYGGTEAFF. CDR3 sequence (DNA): TGTGCCAGTACCCAATACGGGGGGACAGAAGCTTTCTTT.

CDR3 nucleotide sequence: TGCAGCGTTGGAGGGAGCTCTGGAAACACCATATATTTT. Its translation: CSVGGSSGNTIYF. This rearrangement joins TRBV29-1 to TRBJ1-3; D ambiguous. CDR1 and CDR2 (germline): SQVTM, ANQGSEA. The CDR3 sequence is 13 residues long. V gave up 4 bases and J gave up 0 bases, with 7 bases separating them. Combining the CDR3 with reference TRBV29-1 and TRBJ1-3 gives the whole variable domain SAVISQKPSRDICQRGTSLTIQCQVDSQVTMMFWYRQQPGQSLTLIATANQGSEATYESGFVIDKFPISRPNLTFSTLTVSNMSPEDSSIYLCSVGGSSGNTIYFGEGSWLTVV.

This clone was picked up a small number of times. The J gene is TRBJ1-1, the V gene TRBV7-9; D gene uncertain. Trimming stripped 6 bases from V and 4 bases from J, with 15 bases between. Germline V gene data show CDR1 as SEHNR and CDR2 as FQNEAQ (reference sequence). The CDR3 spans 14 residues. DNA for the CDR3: TGTGCCAGCAGTTTAAATGTCGGGATCACTGAAGCTTTCTTT. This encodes CASSLNVGITEAFF.

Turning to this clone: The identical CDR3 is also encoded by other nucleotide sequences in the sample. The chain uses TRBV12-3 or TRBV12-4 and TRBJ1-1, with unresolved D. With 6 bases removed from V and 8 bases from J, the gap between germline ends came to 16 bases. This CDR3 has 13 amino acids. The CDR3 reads CASSPSGGGEAFF. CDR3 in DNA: TGTGCCAGCAGCCCCTCGGGAGGCGGAGAAGCTTTCTTT.

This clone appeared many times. CDR3 in amino acids: CASSARTGVYNEQFF. CDR3 sequence (DNA): TGTGCCAGCAGTGCCAGGACCGGGGTTTACAATGAGCAGTTCTTC. J is TRBJ2-1 and V is TRBV27; possibly TRBD2 for D (5 bases). Germline CDR1 and CDR2: MNHEY and SMNVEV (reference sequence). The CDR3 loop spans 15 amino acids. V dropped 5 bases and J dropped 4 bases, with 15 bases sitting between them.

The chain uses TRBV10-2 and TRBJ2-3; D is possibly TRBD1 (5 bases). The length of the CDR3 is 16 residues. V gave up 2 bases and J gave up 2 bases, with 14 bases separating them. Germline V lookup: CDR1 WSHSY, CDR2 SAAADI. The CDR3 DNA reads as TGCGCCAGCAGTGAGACAACAGGCCCCGACACAGATACGCAGTATTTT. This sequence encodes CASSETTGPDTDTQYF.

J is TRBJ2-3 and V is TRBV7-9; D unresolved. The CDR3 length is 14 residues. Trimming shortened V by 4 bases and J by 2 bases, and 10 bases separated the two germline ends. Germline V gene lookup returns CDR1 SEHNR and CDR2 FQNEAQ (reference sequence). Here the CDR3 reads CASSSSEHTDTQYF. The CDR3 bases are TGTGCCAGCAGCTCCTCGGAGCACACAGATACGCAGTATTTT.

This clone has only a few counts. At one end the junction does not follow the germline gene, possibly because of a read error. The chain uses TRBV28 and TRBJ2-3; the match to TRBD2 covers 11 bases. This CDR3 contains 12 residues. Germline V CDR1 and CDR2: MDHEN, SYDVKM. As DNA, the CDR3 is TGTGCCAGCAGTCTTCCGGGACTAGCGGCTCAGTTT. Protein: CASSLPGLAAQF.

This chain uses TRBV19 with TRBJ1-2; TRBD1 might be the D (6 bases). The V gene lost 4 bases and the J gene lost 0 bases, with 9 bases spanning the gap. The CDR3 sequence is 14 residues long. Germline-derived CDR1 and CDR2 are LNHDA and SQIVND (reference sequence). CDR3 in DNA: TGTGCCAGTAGTACGGACAGAGCTAACTATGGCTACACCTTC. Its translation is CASSTDRANYGYTF.

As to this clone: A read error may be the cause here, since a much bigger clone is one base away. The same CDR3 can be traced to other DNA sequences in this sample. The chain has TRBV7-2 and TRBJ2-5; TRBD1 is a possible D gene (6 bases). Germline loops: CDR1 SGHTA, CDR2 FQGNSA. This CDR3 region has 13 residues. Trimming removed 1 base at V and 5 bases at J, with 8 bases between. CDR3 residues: CASSLEQGETQYF. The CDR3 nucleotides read TGTGCCAGCAGCTTAGAACAGGGTGAGACCCAGTACTTC.

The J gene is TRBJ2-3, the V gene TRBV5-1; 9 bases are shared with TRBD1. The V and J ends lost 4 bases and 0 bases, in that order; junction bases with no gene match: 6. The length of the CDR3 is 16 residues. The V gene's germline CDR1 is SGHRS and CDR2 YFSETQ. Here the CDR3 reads CASSRLTGGSTDTQYF. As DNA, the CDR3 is TGCGCCAGCAGCAGATTGACAGGGGGGAGCACAGATACGCAGTATTTT.

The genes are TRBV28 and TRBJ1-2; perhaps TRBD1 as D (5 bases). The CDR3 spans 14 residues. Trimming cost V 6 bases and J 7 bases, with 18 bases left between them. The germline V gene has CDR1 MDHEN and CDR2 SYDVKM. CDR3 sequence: CASRGRRGAGGYTF. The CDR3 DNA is TGTGCCAGCAGGGGGAGGAGGGGCGCGGGTGGCTACACCTTC.

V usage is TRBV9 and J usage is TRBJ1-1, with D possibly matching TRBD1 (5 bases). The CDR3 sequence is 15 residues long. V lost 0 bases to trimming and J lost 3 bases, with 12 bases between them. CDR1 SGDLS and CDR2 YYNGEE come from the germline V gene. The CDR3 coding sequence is TGTGCCAGCAGCGTAGTAGGGGCGGGGGACACTGAAGCTTTCTTT. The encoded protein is CASSVVGAGDTEAFF. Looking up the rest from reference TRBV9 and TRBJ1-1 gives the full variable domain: DSGVTQTPKHLITATGQRVTLRCSPRSGDLSVYWYQQSLDQGLQFLIQYYNGEERAKGNILERFSAQQFPDLHSELNLSSLELGDSALYFCASSVVGAGDTEAFFGQGTRLTVV.

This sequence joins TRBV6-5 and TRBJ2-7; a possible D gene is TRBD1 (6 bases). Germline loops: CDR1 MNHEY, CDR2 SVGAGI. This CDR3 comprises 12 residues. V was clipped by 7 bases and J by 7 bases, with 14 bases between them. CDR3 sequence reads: CASNDRFTEQYF. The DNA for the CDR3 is TGTGCCAGCAACGACAGGTTCACGGAGCAGTACTTC.

CDR3 sequence reads: CSVDGGISTDTQYF. In DNA, the CDR3 is TGCAGCGTTGACGGCGGGATCTCCACAGATACGCAGTATTTT. The chain couples TRBV29-1 to TRBJ2-3, with D possibly being TRBD2 (6 bases). CDR3 length equals 14 residues. The V end lost 3 bases, the J end lost 2 bases, and 12 bases lay between the germline ends. Germline lookup yields CDR1 SQVTM and CDR2 ANQGSEA.